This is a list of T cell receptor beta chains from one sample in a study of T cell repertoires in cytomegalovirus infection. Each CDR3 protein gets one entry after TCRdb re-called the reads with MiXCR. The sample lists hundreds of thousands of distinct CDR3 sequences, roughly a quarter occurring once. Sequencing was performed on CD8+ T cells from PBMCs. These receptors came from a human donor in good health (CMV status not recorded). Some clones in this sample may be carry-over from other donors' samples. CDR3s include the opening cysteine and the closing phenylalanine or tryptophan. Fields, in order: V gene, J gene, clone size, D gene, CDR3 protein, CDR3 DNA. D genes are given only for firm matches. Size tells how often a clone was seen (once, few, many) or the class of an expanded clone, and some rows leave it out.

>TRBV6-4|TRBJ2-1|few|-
CASSAQYLPTDNEQFF
TGTGCCAGCAGTGCCCAATACCTTCCAACAGACAATGAGCAGTTCTTC
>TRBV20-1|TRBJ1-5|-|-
CSARDRGRGGQPQHF
TGCAGTGCTAGAGACCGGGGGCGTGGGGGACAGCCCCAGCATTTT
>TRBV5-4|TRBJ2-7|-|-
CASSLGGIEQYF
TGTGCCAGCAGCTTAGGTGGGATCGAGCAGTACTTC
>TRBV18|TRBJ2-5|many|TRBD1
CASSPGQGYQETQYF
TGTGCCAGCAGCCCGGGACAGGGGTATCAAGAGACCCAGTACTTC
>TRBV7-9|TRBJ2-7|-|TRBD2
CASSSPQLGSGGAYEQYF
TGTGCCAGCAGTTCCCCCCAACTCGGGAGCGGGGGGGCCTACGAGCAGTACTTC
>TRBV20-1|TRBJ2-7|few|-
CSARTSSSYEQYF
TGCAGTGCTAGGACTTCCAGCTCTTACGAGCAGTACTTC
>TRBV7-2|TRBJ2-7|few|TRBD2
CASSIAGGPYEQYF
TGTGCCAGCAGCATAGCGGGGGGGCCCTACGAGCAGTACTTC
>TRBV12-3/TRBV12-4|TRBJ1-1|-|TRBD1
CASSLTGAGDTEASF
TGTGCCAGCAGTTTAACAGGGGCGGGGGACACTGAAGCTTCCTTT
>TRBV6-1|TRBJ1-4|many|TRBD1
CASSEGTGGYYLFF
TGTGCCAGCAGTGAGGGGACAGGGGGCTATTATTTGTTTTTT
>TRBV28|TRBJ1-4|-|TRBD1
CASSSNRGSEKLFF
TGTGCCAGCAGTAGTAACAGGGGGTCGGAGAAACTGTTTTTT
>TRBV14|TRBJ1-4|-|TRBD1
CASSQEAGTGREKLFF
TGTGCCAGCAGCCAAGAAGCCGGGACAGGGCGCGAAAAACTGTTTTTT
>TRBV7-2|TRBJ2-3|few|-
CASSLVLAGISDTQYF
TGTGCCAGCAGCTTAGTACTAGCCGGTATATCAGATACGCAGTATTTT
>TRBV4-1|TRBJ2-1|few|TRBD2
CASSQGVLAGGNYNEQFF
TGCGCCAGCAGCCAAGGGGTACTAGCGGGGGGGAACTACAATGAGCAGTTCTTC
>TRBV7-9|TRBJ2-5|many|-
CASSSTGSQETQYF
TGTGCCAGCAGCTCGACAGGTTCCCAAGAGACCCAGTACTTC
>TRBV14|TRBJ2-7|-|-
CASSQVGSDEQYF
TGTGCCAGCAGCCAAGTCGGCTCGGACGAGCAGTACTTC
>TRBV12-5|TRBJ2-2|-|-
CASGLEGVDTGELFF
TGTGCTAGTGGTTTAGAGGGGGTAGACACCGGGGAGCTGTTTTTT
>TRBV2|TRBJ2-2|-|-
CASSERATGELFF
TGTGCCAGCAGTGAAAGGGCCACCGGGGAGCTGTTTTTT
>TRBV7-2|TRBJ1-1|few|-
CASSLRGGIGLNTEAFF
TGTGCCAGCAGCTTAAGGGGGGGCATCGGGCTGAACACTGAAGCTTTCTTT
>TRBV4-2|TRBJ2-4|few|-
CASSSGEVRKDIQYF
TGTGCCAGCAGCTCTGGGGAGGTGCGAAAAGACATTCAGTACTTC
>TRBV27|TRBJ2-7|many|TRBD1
CASSILPGQGSYEQYF
TGTGCCAGCAGTATCCTTCCGGGACAGGGGTCCTACGAGCAGTACTTC
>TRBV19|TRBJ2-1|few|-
CASSILTAYNEQFF
TGTGCCAGTAGTATTTTGACAGCCTACAATGAGCAGTTCTTC
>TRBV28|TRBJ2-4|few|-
CASSPWAEAKNIQYF
TGTGCCAGCAGCCCCTGGGCGGAGGCCAAAAACATTCAGTACTTC
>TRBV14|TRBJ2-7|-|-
CASSQEGPGPSYEQYF
TGTGCCAGCAGCCAAGAAGGGCCAGGTCCCTCCTACGAGCAGTACTTC
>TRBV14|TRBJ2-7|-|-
CASSQGLTETSRTYEQYF
TGTGCCAGCAGCCAAGGACTAACTGAGACATCGCGGACCTACGAGCAGTACTTC
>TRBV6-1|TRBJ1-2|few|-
CASSPGGVSGYTF
TGTGCCAGCAGTCCCGGGGGGGTTAGTGGCTACACCTTC
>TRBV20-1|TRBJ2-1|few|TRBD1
CSARDQDRGLAYNEQFF
TGCAGTGCTAGAGATCAGGACAGGGGCCTAGCCTACAATGAGCAGTTCTTC
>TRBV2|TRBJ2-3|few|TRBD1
CASSTPTGTDTQYF
TGTGCCAGCAGTACCCCGACAGGGACAGATACGCAGTATTTT
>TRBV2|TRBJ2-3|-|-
CASNPGPDTQYF
TGTGCCAGCAACCCGGGCCCAGATACGCAGTATTTT
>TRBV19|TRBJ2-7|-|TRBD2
CASSTSGLADWYEQYF
TGTGCCAGTAGTACGTCTGGACTAGCGGATTGGTACGAGCAGTACTTC
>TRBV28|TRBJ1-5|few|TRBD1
CASSFTGGFQPQHF
TGTGCCAGCAGTTTTACAGGGGGATTTCAGCCCCAGCATTTT
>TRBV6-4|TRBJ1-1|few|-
CASSDSFGGWTEAFF
TGTGCCAGCAGTGACTCGTTTGGGGGATGGACTGAAGCTTTCTTT
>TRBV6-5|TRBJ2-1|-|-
CASSGSRASYNEQFF
TGTGCCAGCAGTGGGTCCAGGGCGTCCTACAATGAGCAGTTCTTC
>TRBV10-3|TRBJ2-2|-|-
CAIRVQNTGELFF
TGTGCCATCAGGGTCCAGAACACCGGGGAGCTGTTTTTT
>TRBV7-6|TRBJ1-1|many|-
CASSLEGTLGTEAFF
TGTGCCAGCAGCTTAGAAGGCACATTGGGGACTGAAGCTTTCTTT
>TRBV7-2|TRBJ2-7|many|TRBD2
CASSLAWRASGHVSYEQYF
TGTGCCAGCAGCTTAGCGTGGCGGGCTAGCGGACACGTAAGCTACGAGCAGTACTTC
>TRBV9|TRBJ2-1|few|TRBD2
CASSVGASGGNEQFF
TGTGCCAGCAGCGTAGGGGCTAGCGGGGGCAATGAGCAGTTCTTC
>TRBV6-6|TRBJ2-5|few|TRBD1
CASSSGTGGTETQYF
TGTGCCAGCAGTTCAGGGACAGGGGGCACCGAGACCCAGTACTTC
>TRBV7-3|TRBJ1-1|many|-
CASSQGQNSKNTEAFF
TGTGCCAGCAGCCAAGGGCAAAACAGTAAGAACACTGAAGCTTTCTTT
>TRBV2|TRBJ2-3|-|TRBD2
CASSYLTGTSGETDTQYF
TGTGCCAGCAGTTATCTTACCGGGACTAGCGGGGAAACAGATACGCAGTATTTT
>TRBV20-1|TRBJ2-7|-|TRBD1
CSARARDRSHEQYF
TGCAGTGCTAGGGCGCGGGACAGGTCCCACGAGCAGTACTTC
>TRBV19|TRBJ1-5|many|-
CASSSSLSNQPQHF
TGTGCCAGTAGTTCGTCCCTGAGCAATCAGCCCCAGCATTTT